These 15 T cell receptor beta chains were sequenced from one sample in a study of T cells in tumors after PD-1 blockade. The data were produced by immunoSEQ multiplex PCR, yet TCRdb's version contains in-frame clones alone and is incomplete. The sample yields roughly 35,000 clones, 73% seen once. Here the sequenced sample was PBMCs, taken after anti-PD-1 treatment. Receptor source: a human donor with basal cell carcinoma.

The rearrangement joins TRBV3-1 (or the pseudogene TRBV3-2) to TRBJ2-3; no clear D. The CDR3 extends over 12 amino acids. Germline V CDR1 and CDR2: LGHDT, YNNKEL (reference sequence). Trimming removed 5 bases at V and 6 bases at J, with 9 bases between. CDR3 in amino acids: CASSFFGDTQYF. CDR3 sequence (DNA): TGTGCCAGCAGCTTTTTCGGGGATACGCAGTATTTT.

The chain uses TRBV28 and TRBJ1-4; no reliable D call. CDR1 and CDR2 from the germline V gene are MDHEN and SYDVKM. The CDR3 spans 13 residues. The V and J ends lost 5 bases and 6 bases respectively, with 10 bases between them. CDR3 DNA sequence: TGTGCCAGCAGTACTGTCGGATATGAAAAACTGTTTTTT. Translating gives CASSTVGYEKLFF. The full variable domain, in which reference TRBV28 and TRBJ1-4 provide the parts outside the CDR3, is DVKVTQSSRYLVKRTGEKVFLECVQDMDHENMFWYRQDPGLGLRLIYFSYDVKMKEKGDIPEGYSVSREKKERFSLILESASTNQTSMYLCASSTVGYEKLFFGSGTQLSVL.

The chain joins TRBV4-3 to TRBJ1-4, with no clear D. CDR1 is LGHNA and CDR2 is YSLEER in the germline V gene. V dropped 0 bases and J dropped 12 bases, with 20 bases sitting between them. This CDR3 contains 16 residues. The CDR3 DNA follows: TGCGCCAGCAGCCAAGATTCAATACCATTTTCGGGCCAACTGTTTTTT. Translated: CASSQDSIPFSGQLFF.

The gene calls are TRBV9 and TRBJ2-1, with unresolved D. The V gene lost 0 bases and the J gene lost 10 bases, with 11 bases spanning the gap. This CDR3 is 13 amino acids long. The germline V gene encodes CDR1 SGDLS and CDR2 YYNGEE. The CDR3 DNA follows: TGTGCCAGCAGCGTAGAAGACATCGGGGAGCAGTTCTTC. This codes for CASSVEDIGEQFF.

The CDR3 region is CASSFRTSGTASSYEQYF. The CDR3 nucleotides read TGTGCCAGCAGCTTCAGGACTAGCGGGACTGCCTCCTCCTACGAGCAGTACTTC. This chain connects TRBV5-4 to TRBJ2-7; 12 bases fit TRBD2. Germline loops: CDR1 SGHNT, CDR2 YYREEE (reference sequence). The CDR3 contains 18 residues. V lost 2 bases to trimming and J lost 0 bases; unmatched junction nucleotides: 9.

The DNA for the CDR3 is TGTGCCAGCAGCTTGCTTGGCGGGAGGCACGGCACAGATACGCAGTATTTT. It encodes CASSLLGGRHGTDTQYF. The chain recombines TRBV11-3 with TRBJ2-3; 8 bases are a match to TRBD2. Germline V gives CDR1 SGHNT, CDR2 YENEEA. Trimming removed 3 bases from V and 1 base from J; junction bases left unmatched: 9. The CDR3 spans 17 residues. The whole variable domain, filled in from reference TRBV11-3 and TRBJ2-3, reads EAGVVQSPRYKIIEKKQPVAFWCNPISGHNTLYWYLQNLGQGPELLIRYENEEAVDDSQLPKDRFSAERLKGVDSTLKIQPAELGDSAVYLCASSLLGGRHGTDTQYFGPGTRLTVL.

The rearrangement links TRBV28 to TRBJ2-3, with D tentatively TRBD1 or TRBD2 (7 bases each). Trimming took 5 bases from V and 6 from J, leaving 18 bases between them. Germline CDR1 reads MDHEN; CDR2 reads SYDVKM. The CDR3 has 15 amino acids. The CDR3 is CASSRADREGDTQYF. CDR3 DNA sequence: TGTGCCAGCAGTCGAGCTGACAGGGAGGGCGATACGCAGTATTTT.

This clone was picked up one time. This sequence joins TRBV27 and TRBJ1-2, with D hard to call. This CDR3 contains 14 residues. CDR1 is MNHEY and CDR2 is SMNVEV in the germline V gene (reference sequence). Trimming removed 3 bases from V and 2 bases from J, with 10 bases in between. CDR3 region: CASSLRAQNYGYTF. DNA of the CDR3: TGTGCCAGCAGTTTGCGAGCTCAGAACTATGGCTACACCTTC.

The chain combines TRBV9 with TRBJ1-2; no reliable D call. The CDR3 is 12 residues long. Germline V gene sequence: CDR1 SGDLS, CDR2 YYNGEE. Trimming left V 0 bases short and J 8 bases short, with 8 bases between. CDR3 residues: CASSVDGWGYTF. The CDR3 coding sequence is TGTGCCAGCAGCGTAGACGGTTGGGGCTACACCTTC.

The V call is TRBV9, the J call TRBJ2-7; 8 positions agree with TRBD1. The CDR3 runs 15 residues. Germline V lookup: CDR1 SGDLS, CDR2 YYNGEE. The V gene end was trimmed by 4 bases and the J gene end by 3 bases; junction bases not matched to a gene: 9. In DNA, the CDR3 is TGTGCCAGCAGCCCTACCGCCGGACAGGGCTACGAGCAGTACTTC. Residues: CASSPTAGQGYEQYF.

This chain uses TRBV7-2 with TRBJ2-1, with TRBD1 matching over 7 bases. Germline loops: CDR1 SGHTA, CDR2 FQGNSA. This CDR3 contains 13 residues. V was clipped by 4 bases and J by 6 bases; unmatched bases: 3. CDR3 DNA: TGTGCCAGCAGCTACAGACAGGGCAATGAGCAGTTCTTC. Translation: CASSYRQGNEQFF.

This clone was detected a few times. The chain employs TRBV6-5 and TRBJ1-1; 9 bases match TRBD1. V dropped 4 bases and J dropped 3; count of bases not matched to a gene: 6. This CDR3 spans 15 amino acids. Germline V gene lookup returns CDR1 MNHEY and CDR2 SVGAGI. CDR3 nucleotide sequence: TGTGCCAGCAGTTCCCGACAGGGGGAAGACACTGAAGCTTTCTTT. Protein sequence: CASSSRQGEDTEAFF.

The count of this clone is one. This chain uses TRBV15 with TRBJ1-6, with 8 bases that match TRBD1. Germline loops: CDR1 LNHNV, CDR2 YYDKDF (reference sequence). The CDR3 is 17 residues long. After removal of 0 bases from V and 7 bases from J, the junction contained 8 bases not matched to a gene. The CDR3 is CATSRDVIGTGNSPLHF. CDR3 nucleotides: TGTGCCACCAGCAGAGATGTAATTGGGACAGGCAATTCACCCCTCCACTTT. The full variable domain, in which reference TRBV15 and TRBJ1-6 provide the parts outside the CDR3, is DAMVIQNPRYQVTQFGKPVTLSCSQTLNHNVMYWYQQKSSQAPKLLFHYYDKDFNNEADTPDNFQSRRPNTSFCFLDIRSPGLGDTAMYLCATSRDVIGTGNSPLHFGNGTRLTVT.

This clone occurred a few times. The V and J genes are TRBV7-2 and TRBJ2-5, with D perhaps TRBD1 or TRBD2 (5 bases each). V dropped 5 bases and J dropped 4 bases, with 14 bases sitting between them. Germline V gene sequence: CDR1 SGHTA, CDR2 FQGNSA. The CDR3 has 14 residues. The CDR3 DNA follows: TGTGCCAGCAGCCGCGATCGGGGCGGAGAGACCCAGTACTTC. Its protein is CASSRDRGGETQYF.

The V and J genes are TRBV19 and TRBJ1-5; D gene unclear. This CDR3 contains 16 residues. Per germline, CDR1 LNHDA and CDR2 SQIVND (reference sequence). V was cut by 3 bases and J by 2 bases, with 14 bases left in between. CDR3 DNA: TGTGCCAGTAGTATCGGACCGAGGCAGGGCAATCAGCCCCAGCATTTT. Translated, it gives CASSIGPRQGNQPQHF.